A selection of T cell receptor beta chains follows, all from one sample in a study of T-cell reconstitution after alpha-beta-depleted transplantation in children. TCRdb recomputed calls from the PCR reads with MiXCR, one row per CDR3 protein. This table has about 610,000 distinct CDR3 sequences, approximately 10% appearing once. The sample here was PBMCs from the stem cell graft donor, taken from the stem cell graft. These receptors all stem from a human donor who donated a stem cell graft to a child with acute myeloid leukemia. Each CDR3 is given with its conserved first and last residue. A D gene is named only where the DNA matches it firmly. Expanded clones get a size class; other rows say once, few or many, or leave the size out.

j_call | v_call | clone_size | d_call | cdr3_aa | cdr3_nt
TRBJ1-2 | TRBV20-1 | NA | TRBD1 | CSTTTGDNYGYTF | TGCAGTACTACGACAGGGGATAACTATGGCTACACCTTC
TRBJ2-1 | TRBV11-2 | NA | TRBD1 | CASRPTTGTGRDEQFF | TGTGCCAGCAGACCTACGACCGGGACAGGCCGGGATGAGCAGTTCTTC
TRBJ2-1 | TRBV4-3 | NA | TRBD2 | CASSQDAGVGDEQFF | TGCGCCAGCAGCCAAGATGCGGGAGTAGGCGATGAGCAGTTCTTC
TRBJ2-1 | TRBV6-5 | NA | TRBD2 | CASSYSPLGGGEFF | TGTGCCAGCAGTTACTCGCCCCTTGGGGGGGGGGAGTTCTTC
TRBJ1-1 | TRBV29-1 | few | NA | CSVGQGGLNTEAFF | TGCAGCGTTGGCCAAGGGGGGTTGAACACTGAAGCTTTCTTT
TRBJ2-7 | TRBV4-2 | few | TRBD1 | CASSQPGTGSYEQYF | TGTGCCAGCAGCCAGCCCGGGACAGGGTCCTACGAGCAGTACTTC
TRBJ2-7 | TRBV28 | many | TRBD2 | CASSFPGLAGEGEQYF | TGTGCCAGCAGTTTCCCAGGACTAGCGGGAGAAGGCGAGCAGTACTTC
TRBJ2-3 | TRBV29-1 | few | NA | CSLENSGDTQYF | TGCAGCCTTGAAAACTCGGGAGATACGCAGTATTTT
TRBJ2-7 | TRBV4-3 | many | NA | CASSQEGGPYEQYF | TGCGCCAGCAGCCAAGAAGGCGGTCCCTACGAGCAGTACTTC
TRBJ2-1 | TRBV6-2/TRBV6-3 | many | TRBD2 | CASTLPGTSGNNEQFF | TGTGCCAGCACCCTTCCCGGGACTAGCGGGAACAATGAGCAGTTCTTC
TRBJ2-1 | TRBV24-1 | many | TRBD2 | CATSDLSPGAGVSHEQFF | TGTGCCACCAGTGATTTGAGCCCAGGAGCGGGAGTGAGCCATGAGCAGTTCTTC
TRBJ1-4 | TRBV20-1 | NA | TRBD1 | CSAGPTGTGGIATNEKLFF | TGCAGTGCAGGACCGACCGGGACAGGGGGGATTGCAACTAATGAAAAACTGTTTTTT
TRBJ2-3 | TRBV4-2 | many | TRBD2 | CASSPGTSTTDTQYF | TGTGCCAGCAGCCCCGGGACTAGCACCACAGATACGCAGTATTTT
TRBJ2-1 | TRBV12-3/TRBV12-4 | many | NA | CASSLAEKFYNEQFF | TGTGCCAGCAGTTTAGCAGAGAAGTTCTACAATGAGCAGTTCTTC
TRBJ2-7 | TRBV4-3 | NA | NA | CASSHRRDSYEQYF | TGCGCCAGCAGCCATCGCAGGGACTCCTACGAGCAGTACTTC
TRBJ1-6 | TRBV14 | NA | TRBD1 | CASSQGQGGNSPLHF | TGTGCCAGCAGCCAAGGGCAGGGGGGAAATTCACCCCTCCACTTT